These T cell receptor beta chains were read from a single sample in a study of shared T cell receptors in the human thymus. Generated by immunoSEQ multiplex PCR, the TCRdb table keeps only in-frame clones and is missing some. Among more than 550,000 clones listed, 80% to 90% were seen once. The data were also submitted as part of a second study, on human thymus T cells.

The specimen was thymocytes. The source is a girl less than two years old with a congenital heart defect. Both conserved end residues are part of each CDR3. D genes are given only for firm matches. Where a row states a size, it is once, few, many or the class of an expanded clone; other rows omit it.

J gene	clone size	V gene	D gene	CDR3 DNA	CDR3 protein
TRBJ2-7	-	TRBV4-3	TRBD1	TGCGCCAGCAGCCAAGGGGACGGACAGGGGGCGCGTTACGAGCAGTACTTC	CASSQGDGQGARYEQYF
TRBJ2-7	-	TRBV9	TRBD1	TGTGCCAGCAGCACCGGGGACAGAACCAAGCAGTACTTC	CASSTGDRTKQYF
TRBJ2-2	-	TRBV19	TRBD2	TGTGCCAGTAGTATTTGGACTCCGGTGGCGGGGGGGCCGCAATCCGGGGAGCTGTTTTTT	CASSIWTPVAGGPQSGELFF
TRBJ2-5	-	TRBV11-1	TRBD2	TGTGCCAGCAGGGGACTAGCGGGGGACCCGTACCAAGAGACCCAGTACTTC	CASRGLAGDPYQETQYF
TRBJ1-1	few	TRBV15	-	TGTGCCACCAGCAGAGATCGGTTGAACACTGAAGCTTTCTTT	CATSRDRLNTEAFF
TRBJ2-5	few	TRBV4-1	-	TGCGCCAGCAGCCAGTGGCCGAAAGAGACCCAGTACTTC	CASSQWPKETQYF
TRBJ1-1	-	TRBV5-4	TRBD1	TGTGCCAGCAGCTTGCCCCTGACAGGGCCGAACACTGAAGCTTTCTTT	CASSLPLTGPNTEAFF
TRBJ2-5	once	TRBV4-1	-	TGCGCCAGCAGCCAAGTTAGGGGAGAGACCCAGTACTTC	CASSQVRGETQYF
TRBJ1-1	-	TRBV14	TRBD1	TGTGCCAGCAGACCAGGGGGCGGGGGCACTGAAGCTTTCTTT	CASRPGGGGTEAFF
TRBJ2-3	-	TRBV7-2	TRBD1	TGTGCCAGCACATCGACGTCAGGGGGCGGGATAGCAGATACGCAGTATTTT	CASTSTSGGGIADTQYF
TRBJ2-1	-	TRBV13	TRBD2	TGTGCCAGCAGCTTCCCTGCGGGGGGATTCTATGAGCAGTTCTTC	CASSFPAGGFYEQFF
TRBJ1-1	-	TRBV30	-	TGTGCCTGGAGTAGAAACAAGAACACTGAAGCTTTCTTT	CAWSRNKNTEAFF
TRBJ1-1	-	TRBV19	TRBD1	TGTGCCAGTAGTATAGATGGTGGGACAGGGCAGAACACTGAAGCTTTCTTT	CASSIDGGTGQNTEAFF
TRBJ2-1	-	TRBV4-1	-	TGCGCCAGCAGCCAACTGTATTACAGGGTCTTC	CASSQLYYRVF
TRBJ1-3	-	TRBV28	-	TGTGCCAGCAAGGAACAGGGCGATTCCGGAAACACCATATATTTT	CASKEQGDSGNTIYF
TRBJ1-6	-	TRBV4-1	TRBD1	TGCGCCAGCAGCCCGCGACAGGGCTCACCCCTCCACTTT	CASSPRQGSPLHF
TRBJ2-2	-	TRBV27	-	TGTGCCAGCAGTTTATACTTAAGGGGCGCGAACACCGGGGAGCTGTTTTTT	CASSLYLRGANTGELFF
TRBJ1-1	-	TRBV27	-	TGTGCCAGCAGTTCCACGGACATTGGCATGAACACTGAAGCTTTCTTT	CASSSTDIGMNTEAFF
TRBJ2-3	-	TRBV5-4	-	TGTGCCAGCAGCTTGAAGGACAGAAAGCCCTCCGCGCAGTATTTT	CASSLKDRKPSAQYF
TRBJ1-6	-	TRBV10-3	TRBD1	TGTGCCATCAGTGAGGACAGGGGTCGGACGAGCGATAATTCACCCCTCCACTTT	CAISEDRGRTSDNSPLHF
TRBJ2-7	-	TRBV5-1	TRBD1	TGCGCCAGCAGCTTCGATGGTACAGGGGCCTACGAGCAGTACTTC	CASSFDGTGAYEQYF
TRBJ1-2	-	TRBV18	TRBD1	TGTGCCAGCTCACCTGGGGGACAGAACTATGGCTACACCTTC	CASSPGGQNYGYTF
TRBJ1-1	-	TRBV4-3	-	TGCGCCAGCAGCCAAGTGGGGGGGTGGCTGAACACTGAAGCTTTCTTT	CASSQVGGWLNTEAFF
TRBJ1-3	-	TRBV11-2	-	TGTGCCAGCAGCTTTCGGGTGAGGCCGGCAAACGCTGGAAACACCATATATTTT	CASSFRVRPANAGNTIYF
TRBJ2-3	-	TRBV4-1	TRBD1	TGCGCCAGCAGCCAAGTCCTTCCGAACAGGGGGCCAGGAGATACGCAGTATTTT	CASSQVLPNRGPGDTQYF
TRBJ2-4	once	TRBV4-2	TRBD2	TGTGCCAGCAGCCAAGATTGGTCTAGCGGATCCAAAAACATTCAGTACTTC	CASSQDWSSGSKNIQYF
TRBJ2-3	-	TRBV6-1	TRBD1	TGTGCCAGCAGTGAGGGACAGGGAGTCACAGATACGCAGTATTTT	CASSEGQGVTDTQYF
TRBJ1-2	-	TRBV2	-	TGTGCCCCGCTGGGCGGCTACACCTTC	CAPLGGYTF
TRBJ1-6	-	TRBV28	TRBD1	TGTGCCAGCACCTTGGGCCGGGACAGGGGGCCTCATAATTCACCCCTCCACTTT	CASTLGRDRGPHNSPLHF
TRBJ2-1	-	TRBV28	TRBD1	TGTGCCAGCAGTCTACGGGACAGCTACAATGAGCAGTTCTTC	CASSLRDSYNEQFF
TRBJ2-1	-	TRBV7-7	TRBD1	TGTGCTAGCAGCTTAGACAGGACAGGGGCCAAGGGTGAGCAGTTCTTC	CASSLDRTGAKGEQFF
TRBJ1-5	-	TRBV28	-	TGTGCCAGCAGTAGGTGTTCGGGGGACGCAGGGTGGGATAGCAATCAGCCCCAGCATTTT	CASSRCSGDAGWDSNQPQHF
TRBJ2-7	-	TRBV15	-	TGTGCCACCAGCAGAGACCGGGGACTTAACTCCTACGAGCAGTACTTC	CATSRDRGLNSYEQYF
TRBJ2-1	few	TRBV4-3	TRBD1	TGCGCCAGCAGCCAAGATTATTCAGGGGGTAGCCGCAATGAGCAGTTCTTC	CASSQDYSGGSRNEQFF
TRBJ2-4	-	TRBV5-1	-	TGCGCCAGCAGCTATCTTCCGACAGCCCGGAGGGTAGCCAAAAACATTCAGTACTTC	CASSYLPTARRVAKNIQYF
TRBJ1-2	-	TRBV6-5	-	TGTGCCAGCAGCCAACTGCGGGGGAAGGGGTATGGCTACACCTTC	CASSQLRGKGYGYTF
TRBJ2-1	-	TRBV15	-	TGTGCCACCAGCAGAGTCCCGGTCCAATACAATGAGCAGTTCTTC	CATSRVPVQYNEQFF
TRBJ2-3	-	TRBV19	-	TGTGCCAGTACTACCTCTAGCACAGATACGCAGTATTTT	CASTTSSTDTQYF
TRBJ2-1	-	TRBV7-9	TRBD2	TGTGCCAGCAGCCTCCGAATGGGACTAGCTTCGGGTGAGCAGTTCTTC	CASSLRMGLASGEQFF
TRBJ2-4	few	TRBV12-5	TRBD1	TGTGCTAGTGGTTTGGTTAACGGGACAGGGATAGCCAAAAACATTCAGTACTTC	CASGLVNGTGIAKNIQYF
TRBJ1-1	-	TRBV19	-	TGTGCCAGTAGTAAAACAGGGAAGGGGCCCACTGAAGCTTTCTTT	CASSKTGKGPTEAFF
TRBJ1-1	-	TRBV4-1	-	TGCGCCAGCAGCCAAGTCGTAGGGGGTACTGAAGCTTTCTTT	CASSQVVGGTEAFF
TRBJ2-2	-	TRBV14	-	TGTGCCAGCAGCCCCCCCCCTACAGGGAACACCGGGGAGCTGTTTTTT	CASSPPPTGNTGELFF
TRBJ1-2	-	TRBV12-5	TRBD1	TGTGCTAGTGGTTTCTACACGGGACAGATCTATGGCTACACCTTC	CASGFYTGQIYGYTF
TRBJ1-1	-	TRBV25-1	-	TGTGCCAGCAGGGGCTCGGAATTCATGAACACTGAAGCTTTCTTT	CASRGSEFMNTEAFF
TRBJ2-4	-	TRBV9	-	TGTGCCAGCAGCGTAGGAAGGACGGGGGTCGACAAAAACATTCAGTACTTC	CASSVGRTGVDKNIQYF
TRBJ1-1	-	TRBV14	-	TGTGCCAGCAGCCTATTTCCAGTGAACACTGAAGCTTTCTTT	CASSLFPVNTEAFF
TRBJ2-5	-	TRBV28	-	TGTGCCAGCAGTCGATACCCGAATGAAGGGGGAGAGACCCAGTACTTC	CASSRYPNEGGETQYF
TRBJ1-6	-	TRBV4-1	TRBD1	TGCGCCAGCAGCCAAGTCGACAGGGGCGCCTATAATTCACCCCTCCACTTT	CASSQVDRGAYNSPLHF
TRBJ2-4	-	TRBV20-1	-	TGCAGTGCTAGCGCGTTAATCCAGTACTTC	CSASALIQYF
TRBJ2-1	once	TRBV4-1	TRBD2	TGCGCCAGCATCAGGACTAGCGGGGGGGCAAATGAGCAGTTCTTC	CASIRTSGGANEQFF